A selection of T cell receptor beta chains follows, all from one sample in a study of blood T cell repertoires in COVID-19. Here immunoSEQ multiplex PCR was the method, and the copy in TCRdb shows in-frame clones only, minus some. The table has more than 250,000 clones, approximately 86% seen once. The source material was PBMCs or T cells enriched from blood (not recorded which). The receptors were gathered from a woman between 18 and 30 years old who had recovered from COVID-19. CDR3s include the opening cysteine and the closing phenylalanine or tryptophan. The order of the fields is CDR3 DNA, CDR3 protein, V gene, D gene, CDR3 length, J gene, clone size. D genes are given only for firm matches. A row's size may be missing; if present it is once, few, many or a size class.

cdr3_nt: TGTGCCAGCAGTGAAGCGGGAGGACTTCAGTACTTC
cdr3_aa: CASSEAGGLQYF
v_call: TRBV2
d_call: .
cdr3_length: 12
j_call: TRBJ2-7
clone_size: .

cdr3_nt: TGTGCCTACACCGGAGGGGATAACTATGGCTACACCTTC
cdr3_aa: CAYTGGDNYGYTF
v_call: TRBV30
d_call: .
cdr3_length: 13
j_call: TRBJ1-2
clone_size: .

cdr3_nt: TGTGCCTGGAGTGTACTGATTAACTATGGCTACACCTTC
cdr3_aa: CAWSVLINYGYTF
v_call: TRBV30
d_call: .
cdr3_length: 13
j_call: TRBJ1-2
clone_size: .

cdr3_nt: TGTGCCAGCAGTCTCGGACAAGCCAACGAGCAGTACTTC
cdr3_aa: CASSLGQANEQYF
v_call: TRBV6-2/TRBV6-3
d_call: .
cdr3_length: 13
j_call: TRBJ2-7
clone_size: .

cdr3_nt: TGTGCCAGCAGCTTAGGGGCCTCCGGGGAGCTGTTTTTT
cdr3_aa: CASSLGASGELFF
v_call: TRBV7-9
d_call: .
cdr3_length: 13
j_call: TRBJ2-2
clone_size: .

cdr3_nt: TGTGCCAGCAGCGTAGATGAGGGAATGGGCTATGGCTACACCTTC
cdr3_aa: CASSVDEGMGYGYTF
v_call: TRBV9
d_call: .
cdr3_length: 15
j_call: TRBJ1-2
clone_size: .

cdr3_nt: TGTGCCATCAGTGAGTCGGGACAGACAGATACGCAGTATTTT
cdr3_aa: CAISESGQTDTQYF
v_call: TRBV10-3
d_call: TRBD1
cdr3_length: 14
j_call: TRBJ2-3
clone_size: .

cdr3_nt: TGTGCCAGTAGTATTTCGGCAGGGGGCGCGAAAACTGAAGCTTTCTTT
cdr3_aa: CASSISAGGAKTEAFF
v_call: TRBV19
d_call: TRBD1
cdr3_length: 16
j_call: TRBJ1-1
clone_size: .

cdr3_nt: TGCGCCAGCAGCGGCCTTCGGGGGAACACAGATACGCAGTATTTT
cdr3_aa: CASSGLRGNTDTQYF
v_call: TRBV5-1
d_call: .
cdr3_length: 15
j_call: TRBJ2-3
clone_size: .

cdr3_nt: TGCGCCAGCAGCTTGGGGGCGGGGGCGAACACTGAAGCTTTCTTT
cdr3_aa: CASSLGAGANTEAFF
v_call: TRBV5-1
d_call: .
cdr3_length: 15
j_call: TRBJ1-1
clone_size: .

cdr3_nt: TGTGCCAGCAGTTCCTCTGGGGGGGAGGGTGGCAACGTCCTGACTTTC
cdr3_aa: CASSSSGGEGGNVLTF
v_call: TRBV28
d_call: TRBD2
cdr3_length: 16
j_call: TRBJ2-6
clone_size: .

cdr3_nt: TGTGCCAGCAGTTTCGGGGGGGCTATTCCCCACTACGAGCAGTACTTC
cdr3_aa: CASSFGGAIPHYEQYF
v_call: TRBV28
d_call: TRBD2
cdr3_length: 16
j_call: TRBJ2-7
clone_size: once

cdr3_nt: TGTGCCAGCAGCCAACGAGCGGGTCCCACTGAAGCTTTCTTT
cdr3_aa: CASSQRAGPTEAFF
v_call: TRBV3-1/TRBV3-2
d_call: .
cdr3_length: 14
j_call: TRBJ1-1
clone_size: .

cdr3_nt: TGTGCCAGCAGCAAAATCACCCGACAGGGTGCTTACACTGAAGCTTTCTTT
cdr3_aa: CASSKITRQGAYTEAFF
v_call: TRBV7-9
d_call: TRBD1
cdr3_length: 17
j_call: TRBJ1-1
clone_size: few

cdr3_nt: TGTGCCAGCAGTGGCTCCACTAGCGGGGGAGAGCAGTTCTTC
cdr3_aa: CASSGSTSGGEQFF
v_call: TRBV6-4
d_call: TRBD2
cdr3_length: 14
j_call: TRBJ2-1
clone_size: .

cdr3_nt: TGTGCCAGCAGCTTAGGCCCCGGGTCTTACTATGGCTACACCTTC
cdr3_aa: CASSLGPGSYYGYTF
v_call: TRBV13
d_call: .
cdr3_length: 15
j_call: TRBJ1-2
clone_size: .

cdr3_nt: TGTGCCAGCAGCTTAAATAACGGTAATGGCTACACCTTC
cdr3_aa: CASSLNNGNGYTF
v_call: TRBV7-9
d_call: .
cdr3_length: 13
j_call: TRBJ1-2
clone_size: .

cdr3_nt: TGTGCCAGCAGTTTGTACGGGAGGGGACACGGCTACACCTTC
cdr3_aa: CASSLYGRGHGYTF
v_call: TRBV27
d_call: .
cdr3_length: 14
j_call: TRBJ1-2
clone_size: .

cdr3_nt: TGTGCCAGCAGCGTAGAGGCAGGGGGCACTGAAGCTTTCTTT
cdr3_aa: CASSVEAGGTEAFF
v_call: TRBV9
d_call: TRBD1
cdr3_length: 14
j_call: TRBJ1-1
clone_size: .

cdr3_nt: TGTGCCAGCAGTTCCAGACTTAGCGGGGGACAGTTCTTC
cdr3_aa: CASSSRLSGGQFF
v_call: TRBV6-5
d_call: TRBD2
cdr3_length: 13
j_call: TRBJ2-1
clone_size: .

cdr3_nt: TGTGCCAGCAGCTTGACCTGGGGGGAAGGTGAAAAACTGTTTTTT
cdr3_aa: CASSLTWGEGEKLFF
v_call: TRBV7-9
d_call: .
cdr3_length: 15
j_call: TRBJ1-4
clone_size: .

cdr3_nt: TGTGCCATCAGTCCGGGACAGGGAATCCCTGAAGCTTTCTTT
cdr3_aa: CAISPGQGIPEAFF
v_call: TRBV10-3
d_call: TRBD1
cdr3_length: 14
j_call: TRBJ1-1
clone_size: few

cdr3_nt: TGTGCCAGCAGTGAAACCGCGGGGGCTAAAGCTTTCTTT
cdr3_aa: CASSETAGAKAFF
v_call: TRBV6-4
d_call: .
cdr3_length: 13
j_call: TRBJ1-1
clone_size: .

cdr3_nt: TGTGCCAGTAGTATAGCCGTAAGCGGGGCAACAGATACGCAGTATTTT
cdr3_aa: CASSIAVSGATDTQYF
v_call: TRBV19
d_call: TRBD2
cdr3_length: 16
j_call: TRBJ2-3
clone_size: .

cdr3_nt: TGCGCCAGCAGTGAGGCAGGGGGCGCGGACCAAGAGACCCAGTACTTC
cdr3_aa: CASSEAGGADQETQYF
v_call: TRBV10-1
d_call: TRBD1
cdr3_length: 16
j_call: TRBJ2-5
clone_size: once

cdr3_nt: TGTGCCTGGAGTCCAGGGTTAGACTATGGCTACACCTTC
cdr3_aa: CAWSPGLDYGYTF
v_call: TRBV30
d_call: .
cdr3_length: 13
j_call: TRBJ1-2
clone_size: .

cdr3_nt: TGTGCCAGCTCTCAAATTAGCAATCAGCCCCAGCATTTT
cdr3_aa: CASSQISNQPQHF
v_call: TRBV18
d_call: .
cdr3_length: 13
j_call: TRBJ1-5
clone_size: .

cdr3_nt: TGTGCCAGCAGTTTCATTACAAGACAGGGGGTAACCTACGAGCAGTACTTC
cdr3_aa: CASSFITRQGVTYEQYF
v_call: TRBV27
d_call: TRBD1
cdr3_length: 17
j_call: TRBJ2-7
clone_size: few

cdr3_nt: TGTGCCAGCTTACCCCGGGACAAGGTGAACACTGAAGCTTTCTTT
cdr3_aa: CASLPRDKVNTEAFF
v_call: TRBV18
d_call: .
cdr3_length: 15
j_call: TRBJ1-1
clone_size: few

cdr3_nt: TGTGCCAGCAGCTACCTGTCAGGGGGCACTGGGGCCAACGTCCTGACTTTC
cdr3_aa: CASSYLSGGTGANVLTF
v_call: TRBV5-4
d_call: TRBD1
cdr3_length: 17
j_call: TRBJ2-6
clone_size: .

cdr3_nt: TGTGCCAGCAGTTCTGACAGGTCTAACACAGATACGCAGTATTTT
cdr3_aa: CASSSDRSNTDTQYF
v_call: TRBV2
d_call: .
cdr3_length: 15
j_call: TRBJ2-3
clone_size: .

cdr3_nt: TGTGCCAGCAGTCCCGAGGGGGACATTCAGTACTTC
cdr3_aa: CASSPEGDIQYF
v_call: TRBV6-6
d_call: .
cdr3_length: 12
j_call: TRBJ2-4
clone_size: .

cdr3_nt: TGTGCCAGCAGCCCTAGCGGGAGGTTACACCGGGAGCTGTTTTTT
cdr3_aa: CASSPSGRLHRELFF
v_call: TRBV7-2
d_call: TRBD2
cdr3_length: 15
j_call: TRBJ2-2
clone_size: once

cdr3_nt: TGTGCCTGGACCCGGGGATCTGGGGAAAAACTGTTTTTT
cdr3_aa: CAWTRGSGEKLFF
v_call: TRBV30
d_call: .
cdr3_length: 13
j_call: TRBJ1-4
clone_size: once